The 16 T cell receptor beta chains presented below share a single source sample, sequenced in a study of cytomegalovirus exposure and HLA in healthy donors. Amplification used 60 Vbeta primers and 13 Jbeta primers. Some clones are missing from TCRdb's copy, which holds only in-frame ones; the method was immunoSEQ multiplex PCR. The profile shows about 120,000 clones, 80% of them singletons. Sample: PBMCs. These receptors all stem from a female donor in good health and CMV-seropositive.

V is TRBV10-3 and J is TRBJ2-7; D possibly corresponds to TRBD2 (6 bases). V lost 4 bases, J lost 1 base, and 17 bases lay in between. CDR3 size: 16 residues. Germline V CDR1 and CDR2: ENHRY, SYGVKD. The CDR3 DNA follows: TGTGCCATCAGTGTTGGATCCGGACTACCTTCCTACGAGCAGTACTTC. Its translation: CAISVGSGLPSYEQYF.

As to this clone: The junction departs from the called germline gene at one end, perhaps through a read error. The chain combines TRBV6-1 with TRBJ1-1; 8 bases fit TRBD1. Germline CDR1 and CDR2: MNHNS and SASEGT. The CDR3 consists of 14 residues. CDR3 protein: CASTPTGVNTEAFF. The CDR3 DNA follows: TGTGCCAGCACTCCGACAGGGGTGAATACTGAAGCTTTCTTT.

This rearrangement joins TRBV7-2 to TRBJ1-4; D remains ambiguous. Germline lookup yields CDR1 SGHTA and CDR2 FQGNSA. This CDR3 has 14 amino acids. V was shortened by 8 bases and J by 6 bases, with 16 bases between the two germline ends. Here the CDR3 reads CASAPTLDDEKLFF. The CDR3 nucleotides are TGTGCCAGCGCCCCGACACTGGATGATGAAAAACTGTTTTTT. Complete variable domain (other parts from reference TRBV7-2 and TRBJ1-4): GAGVSQSPSNKVTEKGKDVELRCDPISGHTALYWYRQSLGQGLEFLIYFQGNSAPDKSGLPSDRFSAERTGGSVSTLTIQRTQQEDSAVYLCASAPTLDDEKLFFGSGTQLSVL.

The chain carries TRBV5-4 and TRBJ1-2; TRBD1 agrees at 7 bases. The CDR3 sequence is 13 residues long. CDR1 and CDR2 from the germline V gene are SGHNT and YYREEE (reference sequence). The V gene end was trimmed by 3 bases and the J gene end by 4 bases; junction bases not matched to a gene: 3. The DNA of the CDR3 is TGTGCCAGCAGCTCGGGACAGATCTATGGCTACACCTTC. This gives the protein CASSSGQIYGYTF.

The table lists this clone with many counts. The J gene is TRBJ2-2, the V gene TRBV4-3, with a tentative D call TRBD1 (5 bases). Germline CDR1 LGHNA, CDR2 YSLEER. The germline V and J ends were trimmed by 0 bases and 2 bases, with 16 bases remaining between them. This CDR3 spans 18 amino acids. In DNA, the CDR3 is TGCGCCAGCAGCCAAGAAGGTCGCAGGGCTACCAACACCGGGGAGCTGTTTTTT. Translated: CASSQEGRRATNTGELFF.

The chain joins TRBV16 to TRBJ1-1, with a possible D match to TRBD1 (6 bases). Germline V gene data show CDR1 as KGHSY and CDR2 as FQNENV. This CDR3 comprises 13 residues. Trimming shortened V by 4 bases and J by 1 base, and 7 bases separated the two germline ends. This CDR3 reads CASSLQGNTEAFF. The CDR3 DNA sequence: TGTGCCAGCAGCCTACAGGGGAACACTGAAGCTTTCTTT.

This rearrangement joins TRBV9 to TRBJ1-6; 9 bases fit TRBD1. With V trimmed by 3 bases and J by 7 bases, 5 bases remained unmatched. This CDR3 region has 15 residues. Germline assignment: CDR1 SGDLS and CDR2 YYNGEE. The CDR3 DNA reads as TGTGCCAGCAGCGCCGGGACAGGGAGAAATTCACCCCTCCACTTT. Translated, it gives CASSAGTGRNSPLHF.

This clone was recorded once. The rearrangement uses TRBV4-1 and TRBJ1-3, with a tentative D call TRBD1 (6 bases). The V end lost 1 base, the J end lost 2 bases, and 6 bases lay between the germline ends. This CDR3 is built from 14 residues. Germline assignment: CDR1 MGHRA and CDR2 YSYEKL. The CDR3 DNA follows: TGCGCCAGCAGCCAAGGGACAGCTGGAAACACCATATATTTT. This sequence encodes CASSQGTAGNTIYF.

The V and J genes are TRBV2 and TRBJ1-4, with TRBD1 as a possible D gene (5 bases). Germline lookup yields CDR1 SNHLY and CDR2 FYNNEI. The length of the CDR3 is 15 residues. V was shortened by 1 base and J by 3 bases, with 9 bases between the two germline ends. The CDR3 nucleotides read TGTGCCAGCAGTGAAGGGGGGACTGCTAATGAAAAACTGTTTTTT. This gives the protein CASSEGGTANEKLFF.

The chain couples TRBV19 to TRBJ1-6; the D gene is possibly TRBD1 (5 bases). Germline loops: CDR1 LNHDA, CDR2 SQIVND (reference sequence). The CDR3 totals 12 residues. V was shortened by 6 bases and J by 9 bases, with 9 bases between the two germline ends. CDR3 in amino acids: CASRTGSSPLHF. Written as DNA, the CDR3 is TGTGCCAGTAGAACAGGTTCTTCACCCCTCCACTTT.

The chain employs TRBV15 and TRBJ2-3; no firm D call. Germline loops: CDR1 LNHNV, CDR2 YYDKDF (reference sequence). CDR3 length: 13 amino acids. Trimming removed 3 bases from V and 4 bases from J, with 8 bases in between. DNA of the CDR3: TGTGCCACCAGCAGTTTGGGCGCAGATACGCAGTATTTT. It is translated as CATSSLGADTQYF. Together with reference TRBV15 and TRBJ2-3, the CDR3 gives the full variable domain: DAMVIQNPRYQVTQFGKPVTLSCSQTLNHNVMYWYQQKSSQAPKLLFHYYDKDFNNEADTPDNFQSRRPNTSFCFLDIRSPGLGDTAMYLCATSSLGADTQYFGPGTRLTVL.

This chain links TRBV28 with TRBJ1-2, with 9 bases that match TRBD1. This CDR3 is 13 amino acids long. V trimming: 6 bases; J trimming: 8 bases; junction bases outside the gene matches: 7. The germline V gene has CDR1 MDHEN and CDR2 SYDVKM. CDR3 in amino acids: CASRRTGDSGYTF. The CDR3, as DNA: TGTGCCAGCAGACGGACAGGGGATAGCGGCTACACCTTC.

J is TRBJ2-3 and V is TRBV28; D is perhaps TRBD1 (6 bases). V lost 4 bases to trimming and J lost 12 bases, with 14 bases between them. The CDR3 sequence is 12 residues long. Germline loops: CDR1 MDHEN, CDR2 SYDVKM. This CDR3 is CASSWGHPRQYF. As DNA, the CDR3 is TGTGCCAGCAGTTGGGGACACCCGCGCCAGTATTTT.

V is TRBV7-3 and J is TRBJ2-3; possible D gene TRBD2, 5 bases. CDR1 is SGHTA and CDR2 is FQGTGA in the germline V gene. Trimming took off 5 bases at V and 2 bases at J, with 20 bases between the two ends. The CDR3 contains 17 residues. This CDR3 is CASSLQTRRINTDTQYF. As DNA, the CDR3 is TGTGCCAGCAGCCTTCAGACCCGGAGGATTAACACAGATACGCAGTATTTT.

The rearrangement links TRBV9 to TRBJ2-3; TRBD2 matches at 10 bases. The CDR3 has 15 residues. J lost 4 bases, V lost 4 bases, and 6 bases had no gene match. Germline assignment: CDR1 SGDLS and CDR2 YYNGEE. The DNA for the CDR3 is TGTGCCAGCAGCCAACTCGGGACTAGCGCAGATACGCAGTATTTT. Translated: CASSQLGTSADTQYF. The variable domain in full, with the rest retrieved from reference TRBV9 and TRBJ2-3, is DSGVTQTPKHLITATGQRVTLRCSPRSGDLSVYWYQQSLDQGLQFLIQYYNGEERAKGNILERFSAQQFPDLHSELNLSSLELGDSALYFCASSQLGTSADTQYFGPGTRLTVL.

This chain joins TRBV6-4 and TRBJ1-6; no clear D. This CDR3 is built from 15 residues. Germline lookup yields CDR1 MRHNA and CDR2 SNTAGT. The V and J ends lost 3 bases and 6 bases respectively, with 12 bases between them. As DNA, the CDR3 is TGTGCCAGCAGTGAATCGGGGTCTGGTAATTCACCCCTCCACTTT. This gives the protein CASSESGSGNSPLHF.